The 7 T cell receptor beta chains presented below share a single source sample, sequenced in a study of T cells in Graves' hyperthyroidism and ophthalmopathy. Using RNA transcripts as the source, TCR beta CDR3 regions were amplified. First-round RT-PCR with HTBI primers amplified the TCR CDR3 region. TCRdb fed the multiplex PCR reads into MiXCR, producing one record per CDR3 protein. The sample has hundreds of thousands of distinct CDR3 sequences; more than 15% are singletons. Sequencing input: blood. The source is a woman between 18 and 29 years old with Graves' hyperthyroidism.

This clonotype was observed a few times. This rearrangement joins TRBV5-1 to TRBJ1-5; 9 bases fit TRBD1. The CDR3 is 15 residues long. CDR1 and CDR2 (germline): SGHRS, YFSETQ. J lost 5 bases, V lost 4 bases, and 7 bases had no gene match. CDR3 DNA: TGCGCCAGCAGCCCGACAGGGGGGATCGATCAGCCCCAGCATTTT. Protein product: CASSPTGGIDQPQHF.

At least ten counts were recorded for this clonotype. The V call is TRBV7-9, the J call TRBJ2-1, with 10 nucleotides matching TRBD2. The CDR3 contains 20 residues. V shed 5 bases, J shed 6 bases, and the junction held 22 bases outside the gene matches. Germline assignment: CDR1 SEHNR and CDR2 FQNEAQ (reference sequence). The CDR3 spells CASSPRRANLLAGPPNEQFF. For the CDR3, the DNA is TGTGCCAGCAGCCCCCGGCGAGCGAACTTACTAGCGGGACCTCCCAATGAGCAGTTCTTC. The full variable domain, its missing parts supplied by reference TRBV7-9 and TRBJ2-1, is DTGVSQNPRHKITKRGQNVTFRCDPISEHNRLYWYRQTLGQGPEFLTYFQNEAQLEKSRLLSDRFSAERPKGSFSTLEIQRTEQGDSAMYLCASSPRRANLLAGPPNEQFFGPGTRLTVL.

This clonotype appeared many times. The chain recombines TRBV7-9 with TRBJ2-2; D ambiguous. CDR3 length: 13 residues. Deletions cut 8 bases from V and 4 bases from J, with 11 bases between. Germline V gives CDR1 SEHNR, CDR2 FQNEAQ (reference sequence). The CDR3 is CASVNKGTGELFF. CDR3 coding DNA: TGTGCCAGCGTCAATAAGGGCACCGGGGAGCTGTTTTTT.

This clonotype showed up many times. V is TRBV2 and J is TRBJ2-7, with TRBD1 as a possible D gene (5 bases). Germline lookup yields CDR1 SNHLY and CDR2 FYNNEI. V lost 9 bases and J 2 bases, leaving 20 bases between the germline ends. The CDR3 has 15 residues. Here the CDR3 DNA reads TGTGCCAGGGGGAATCGATCAGGGCCCCCCTACGAGCAGTACTTC. Translation gives CARGNRSGPPYEQYF.

In this sample, this clonotype turned up a few times. The chain recombines TRBV6-1 with TRBJ2-6; D ambiguous. The V end lost 5 bases, the J end lost 0 bases, and 17 bases lay between the germline ends. This CDR3 region has 18 residues. Per germline, CDR1 MNHNS and CDR2 SASEGT. CDR3 residues: CASSWVETFSSGANVLTF. In nucleotides, the CDR3 is TGTGCCAGCAGTTGGGTGGAGACTTTCAGCTCTGGGGCCAACGTCCTGACTTTC.

This clonotype was counted at least ten times. As DNA, the CDR3 is TGTGCCAGCAGCTTAAGTGCGCGGCGGGGCAATACAGATACGCAGTATTTT. Amino acids: CASSLSARRGNTDTQYF. The chain couples TRBV11-1 to TRBJ2-3, with D perhaps TRBD2 (6 bases). Between the trimmed V and J ends, which lost 2 bases and 3 bases, there was a span of 18 bases. Germline lookup yields CDR1 SGHAT and CDR2 FQDESV (reference sequence). This CDR3 has 17 residues.

This clonotype was observed at least ten times. The chain employs TRBV5-4 and TRBJ2-7; either TRBD1 or TRBD2 may fit D (5 bases each). Looked up from germline, CDR1 is SGHNT and CDR2 is YYREEE (reference sequence). The CDR3 runs 15 residues. Trimming removed 0 bases from V and 0 bases from J, with 10 bases in between. The CDR3 region has the DNA TGTGCCAGCAGCTTGGAAGCAGGGAGCTCCTACGAGCAGTACTTC. Translated, it gives CASSLEAGSSYEQYF.